Below, 30 T cell receptor beta chains from the same sample are listed, as sequenced in a study of identifying expanded T cells in peripheral blood. Only in-frame clones appear in the TCRdb table, and some are missing; sequencing was by immunoSEQ multiplex PCR. The table includes approximately 97,000 clones, more than 70% detected once. The sample consisted of blood. The receptors derive from a person between 18 and 75 years old in good health.

This clone was seen a single time. This rearrangement joins TRBV11-2 to TRBJ2-2, with D uncertain. The CDR3 contains 15 residues. Looked up from germline, CDR1 is SGHAT and CDR2 is FQNNGV. The ends were cut back, 2 bases at V and 0 bases at J, with 7 bases in the middle. The CDR3 DNA reads TGTGCCAGCAGCTTAAGCCCGGCGAACACCGGGGAGCTGTTTTTT. This sequence encodes CASSLSPANTGELFF.

In the case of this clone: The same CDR3 also results from other DNA sequences found in this sample. The genes are TRBV5-1 and TRBJ2-6; no clear D gene. The CDR3 consists of 13 residues. V lost 1 base, J lost 4 bases, and 3 bases lay in between. Germline-derived CDR1 and CDR2 are SGHRS and YFSETQ. CDR3: CASSLSGANVLTF. The CDR3 coding sequence is TGCGCCAGCAGCTTGTCCGGGGCCAACGTCCTGACTTTC.

V and J are TRBV6-1 and TRBJ1-5; no reliable D call. This CDR3 contains 15 residues. Trimming cost V 7 bases and J 3 bases, with 16 bases left between them. Germline V gives CDR1 MNHNS, CDR2 SASEGT. CDR3 coding DNA: TGTGCCAGCACCCGAAGGTCAGTCTACAATCAGCCCCAGCATTTT. Protein product: CASTRRSVYNQPQHF.

A single count supports this clone. This rearrangement joins TRBV11-3 to TRBJ1-1; D not certain. V was shortened by 3 bases and J by 7 bases, with 12 bases between the two germline ends. Per the germline V gene, CDR1 is SGHNT and CDR2 is YENEEA. The CDR3 is 13 residues long. CDR3 DNA sequence: TGTGCCAGCAGCTTGCGGGCCCAAGATGAAGCTTTCTTT. The encoded protein is CASSLRAQDEAFF.

The chain recombines TRBV18 with TRBJ1-5; 7 nucleotides match TRBD1. The CDR3 length is 14 residues. V was pared by 5 bases and J by 2 bases, with 3 bases of the junction left unmatched. Germline values: CDR1 KGHSH, CDR2 LQKENI. CDR3 sequence: CASSSDRGNQPQHF. In DNA form, the CDR3 reads TGTGCCAGCTCATCTGACAGGGGCAATCAGCCCCAGCATTTT.

The chain has TRBV5-6 and TRBJ2-2; D might be TRBD2 (6 bases). The CDR3 extends over 17 amino acids. V lost 1 base and J lost 4, with 17 bases in between. The V gene's germline CDR1 is SGHDT and CDR2 YYEEEE. CDR3 in DNA: TGTGCCAGCAGCTTGCGAGGGTTTGGGGACTCCACCGGGGAGCTGTTTTTT. Its protein is CASSLRGFGDSTGELFF.

The chain links TRBV28 to TRBJ2-1; TRBD1 agrees at 9 bases. This CDR3 has 16 residues. V shed 4 bases and J 7 bases; nucleotides not matched to a gene: 11. Per the germline V gene, CDR1 is MDHEN and CDR2 is SYDVKM. The CDR3 nucleotides are TGTGCCAGCAGTTCCTCCTACAGGGGGCTCAGGAATGAGCAGTTCTTC. Encoded protein: CASSSSYRGLRNEQFF.

The chain links TRBV28 to TRBJ1-2; D call uncertain. The CDR3 length is 12 residues. V gave up 5 bases and J gave up 8 bases, with 12 bases separating them. Germline lookup yields CDR1 MDHEN and CDR2 SYDVKM. CDR3 in DNA: TGTGCCAGCAGTCGCTCAAAGGGAGGCTACACCTTC. This sequence encodes CASSRSKGGYTF.

The rearrangement joins TRBV18 to TRBJ2-1, with D tentatively TRBD2 (6 bases). Trimming removed 3 bases from V and 7 bases from J, with 19 bases in between. CDR3 length equals 16 residues. CDR1 is KGHSH and CDR2 is LQKENI in the germline V gene. Here the CDR3 reads CASSPRGGLEPNEQFF. CDR3 in DNA: TGTGCCAGCTCACCCCGTGGGGGACTGGAACCAAATGAGCAGTTCTTC.

The chain couples TRBV5-6 to TRBJ1-1; D ambiguous. The V gene's germline CDR1 is SGHDT and CDR2 YYEEEE. With 0 bases removed from V and 4 bases from J, the gap between germline ends came to 4 bases. This CDR3 spans 12 amino acids. The CDR3 loop is CASSLDATEAFF. The CDR3 bases are TGTGCCAGCAGCTTGGATGCCACTGAAGCTTTCTTT.

The sample holds one count of this clone. This chain uses TRBV21-1 with TRBJ2-1; the D call in the table, TRBD2, was not verified against the DNA. TRBV21-1 is a recognized pseudogene. This CDR3 contains 18 residues. The CDR3 here is CASSTGRLAGQSYNEQFF. The CDR3 DNA reads TGTGCCAGCAGCACCGGACGACTAGCGGGGCAGTCTTACAATGAGCAGTTCTTC.

The V call is TRBV5-5, the J call TRBJ2-3; no clear D. This CDR3 comprises 14 residues. Germline V gene sequence: CDR1 SGHKS, CDR2 YYEKEE (reference sequence). V dropped 4 bases and J dropped 6 bases, with 15 bases sitting between them. The CDR3 sequence is CASSPRVPRDTQYF. The CDR3 DNA reads TGTGCCAGCAGCCCCCGGGTTCCGAGGGATACGCAGTATTTT.

The rearrangement links TRBV27 to TRBJ1-2; no firm D call. Germline loops: CDR1 MNHEY, CDR2 SMNVEV (reference sequence). V lost 7 bases, J lost 0 bases, and 15 bases lay in between. The CDR3 consists of 15 residues. The CDR3 loop reads CASTSPRGPNYGYTF. The CDR3 nucleotides read TGTGCCAGCACCAGTCCGAGAGGTCCTAACTATGGCTACACCTTC.

The count of this clone is one. The chain has TRBV2 and TRBJ2-4; the D call may be TRBD1 or TRBD2 (5 bases each). The CDR3 consists of 13 residues. CDR1 and CDR2 (germline): SNHLY, FYNNEI. V was shortened by 6 bases and J by 6 bases, with 12 bases between the two germline ends. CDR3 coding DNA: TGTGCCAGCAGATTAGGGACCCTAAACATTCAGTACTTC. Translated, it gives CASRLGTLNIQYF.

The CDR3 protein is CASSPQGALGYTF. In DNA, the CDR3 is TGTGCCAGCAGCCCACAGGGGGCGTTAGGCTACACCTTC. The chain couples TRBV5-4 to TRBJ1-2, with 9 bases aligning to TRBD1. The CDR3 has 13 amino acids. V was clipped by 4 bases and J by 8 bases; unmatched bases: 6. Germline V gene data show CDR1 as SGHNT and CDR2 as YYREEE (reference sequence).

The chain employs TRBV4-2 and TRBJ1-5; D call uncertain. The CDR3 has 13 residues. Trimming took off 1 base at V and 4 bases at J, with 5 bases between the two ends. Germline V CDR1 and CDR2: LGHNA, YNFKEQ. The CDR3: CASSQGKNQPQHF. The CDR3 DNA reads as TGTGCCAGCAGCCAAGGAAAAAATCAGCCCCAGCATTTT.

This clone was seen repeatedly, ten times or more. Additional DNA sequences in this sample encode the identical CDR3. This sequence joins TRBV27 and TRBJ2-7, with 9 positions matching TRBD2. CDR3 size: 13 residues. The J segment lost 4 bases and the V segment lost 6 bases, leaving 4 bases of the junction unmatched. Germline V gene sequence: CDR1 MNHEY, CDR2 SMNVEV (reference sequence). In DNA, the CDR3 is TGTGCCAGCAGCCCGGGACTAGCTTACGAGCAGTACTTC. Its translation is CASSPGLAYEQYF.

The chain has TRBV25-1 and TRBJ2-2; D is possibly TRBD2 (6 bases). Germline V CDR1 and CDR2: MGHDK, SYGVNS. This CDR3 is 12 amino acids long. V was shortened by 7 bases and J by 6 bases, with 9 bases between the two germline ends. The CDR3 sequence is CASTPGAGELFF. CDR3 nucleotide sequence: TGTGCCAGCACCCCGGGAGCCGGGGAGCTGTTTTTT.

Regarding this clone: At one of its ends the junction is not consistent with the germline gene, which may arise from a read error. The CDR3 loop is CASSQGSLYNSPLHF. DNA for the CDR3: TGCGCCAGCAGTCAAGGCAGCCTCTATAATTCACCCCTCCACTTT. The chain has TRBV4-3 and TRBJ1-6; the D is unclear. This CDR3 has 15 amino acids. Germline V gene data show CDR1 as LGHNA and CDR2 as YSLEER.

The chain joins TRBV7-2 to TRBJ2-7; TRBD2 is a possible D gene (6 bases). CDR1 and CDR2 from the germline V gene are SGHTA and FQGNSA. CDR3 length equals 14 residues. V was cut by 9 bases and J by 4 bases, with 19 bases left in between. The CDR3 DNA sequence: TGTGCCAGTGGCAAAACGGGGGAGAGGTACGAGCAGTACTTC. Protein product: CASGKTGERYEQYF.

This chain uses TRBV28 with TRBJ2-7, with 8 bases identical to TRBD1. Germline V lookup: CDR1 MDHEN, CDR2 SYDVKM. CDR3 size: 16 residues. Losses at the gene ends were 6 bases for V and 3 bases for J; bases not matched to a gene: 13. CDR3 protein: CASRRDRGFHLYEQYF. The CDR3 DNA follows: TGTGCCAGCAGACGTGACAGGGGCTTTCATCTCTACGAGCAGTACTTC.

V and J are TRBV7-9 and TRBJ2-2; TRBD1 might be the D (6 bases). This CDR3 comprises 14 residues. The germline V gene encodes CDR1 SEHNR and CDR2 FQNEAQ (reference sequence). The V end was cut by 5 bases, the J end by 4 bases, with 11 bases between. The CDR3 loop reads CASSDGTPTGELFF. Written as DNA, the CDR3 is TGTGCCAGCAGCGACGGGACACCCACCGGGGAGCTGTTTTTT.

The rearrangement uses TRBV15 and TRBJ2-7; unclear D gene. V was trimmed by 8 bases and J by 6 bases, leaving 23 bases between them. This CDR3 region has 15 residues. The V gene's germline CDR1 is LNHNV and CDR2 YYDKDF (reference sequence). The CDR3 loop is CATGKGSALSPEQYF. In DNA, the CDR3 is TGTGCCACCGGGAAAGGCAGTGCCCTCTCTCCCGAGCAGTACTTC.

CDR3 sequence (DNA): TGTGCCAGCAGCTACCCCGGGGCAGACTACAATCAGCCCCAGCATTTT. It yields the protein CASSYPGADYNQPQHF. The V call is TRBV28, the J call TRBJ1-5, with a weak D call TRBD1 (5 bases). The CDR3 has 16 residues. The germline V gene encodes CDR1 MDHEN and CDR2 SYDVKM. Trimming removed 6 bases at V and 3 bases at J, with 18 bases between.

The chain uses TRBV7-9 and TRBJ1-1; possible D gene TRBD1, 5 bases. CDR1 SEHNR and CDR2 FQNEAQ come from the germline V gene (reference sequence). The CDR3 covers 15 residues. V lost 3 bases and J lost 1, with 12 bases in between. The CDR3 loop is CASSLESGANTEAFF. The CDR3 region has the DNA TGTGCCAGCAGCTTGGAAAGTGGGGCGAACACTGAAGCTTTCTTT.

The chain recombines TRBV18 with TRBJ2-7; D ambiguous. The CDR3 extends over 14 amino acids. CDR1 and CDR2 (germline): KGHSH, LQKENI. The V end lost 2 bases, the J end lost 3 bases, and 11 bases lay between the germline ends. For the CDR3, the DNA is TGTGCCAGCTCACCAGGCGACGTCGTCTACGAGCAGTACTTC. Translating gives CASSPGDVVYEQYF.

This clone was recorded a few times. The CDR3 nucleotides read TGTGCCAGCTCACGCGCTAGCGGGGGAAGGACCGGGGAGCTGTTTTTT. This sequence encodes CASSRASGGRTGELFF. The chain employs TRBV18 and TRBJ2-2, with 10 bases aligning to TRBD2. The CDR3 totals 16 residues. The ends lost 4 bases at V and 5 bases at J; junction bases unmatched: 7. Per germline, CDR1 KGHSH and CDR2 LQKENI.

This chain uses TRBV18 with TRBJ2-7; 7 nucleotides agree with TRBD1. Unmatched junction bases numbered 13, after V lost 6 bases and J lost 5 bases. Germline-derived CDR1 and CDR2 are KGHSH and LQKENI. The CDR3 contains 15 residues. CDR3 DNA: TGTGCCAGCTCCCCTCGACAGGGCCGAGAAAACGAGCAGTACTTC. This sequence encodes CASSPRQGRENEQYF. Complete variable domain (other parts from reference TRBV18 and TRBJ2-7): NAGVMQNPRHLVRRRGQEARLRCSPMKGHSHVYWYRQLPEEGLKFMVYLQKENIIDESGMPKERFSAEFPKEGPSILRIQQVVRGDSAAYFCASSPRQGRENEQYFGPGTRLTVT.

The chain has TRBV11-2 and TRBJ1-4, with D uncertain. The CDR3 spans 15 residues. V shed 8 bases and J shed 0 bases, with 13 bases lying between them. CDR1 and CDR2 (germline): SGHAT, FQNNGV. The CDR3 reads CASGPVGTTNEKLFF. The CDR3 coding sequence is TGTGCCAGCGGCCCCGTTGGCACAACTAATGAAAAACTGTTTTTT.

This chain connects TRBV7-9 to TRBJ2-4; the match to TRBD1 covers 9 bases. V lost 5 bases to trimming and J lost 9 bases; unmatched junction nucleotides: 11. The CDR3 has 15 residues. Germline V gene lookup returns CDR1 SEHNR and CDR2 FQNEAQ (reference sequence). CDR3 nucleotides: TGTGCCAGCAGCCCAGCCTTGGGACAGGGAGGCATTCAGTACTTC. Its protein product is CASSPALGQGGIQYF.